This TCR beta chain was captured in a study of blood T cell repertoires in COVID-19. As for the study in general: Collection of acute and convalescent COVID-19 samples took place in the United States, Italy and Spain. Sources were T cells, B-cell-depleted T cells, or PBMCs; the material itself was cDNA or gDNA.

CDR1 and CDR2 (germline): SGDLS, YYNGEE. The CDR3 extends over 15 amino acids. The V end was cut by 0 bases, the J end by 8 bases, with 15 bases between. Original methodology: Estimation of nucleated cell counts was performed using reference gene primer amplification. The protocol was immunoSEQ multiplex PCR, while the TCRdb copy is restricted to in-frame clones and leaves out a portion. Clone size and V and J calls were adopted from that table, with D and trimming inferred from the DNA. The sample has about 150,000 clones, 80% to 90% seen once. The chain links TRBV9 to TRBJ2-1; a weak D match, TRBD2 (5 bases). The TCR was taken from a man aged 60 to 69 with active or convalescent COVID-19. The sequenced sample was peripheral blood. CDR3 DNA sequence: TGTGCCAGCAGCGTAGGGTCGCTAGCTCAATATGAGCAGTTCTTC. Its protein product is CASSVGSLAQYEQFF.